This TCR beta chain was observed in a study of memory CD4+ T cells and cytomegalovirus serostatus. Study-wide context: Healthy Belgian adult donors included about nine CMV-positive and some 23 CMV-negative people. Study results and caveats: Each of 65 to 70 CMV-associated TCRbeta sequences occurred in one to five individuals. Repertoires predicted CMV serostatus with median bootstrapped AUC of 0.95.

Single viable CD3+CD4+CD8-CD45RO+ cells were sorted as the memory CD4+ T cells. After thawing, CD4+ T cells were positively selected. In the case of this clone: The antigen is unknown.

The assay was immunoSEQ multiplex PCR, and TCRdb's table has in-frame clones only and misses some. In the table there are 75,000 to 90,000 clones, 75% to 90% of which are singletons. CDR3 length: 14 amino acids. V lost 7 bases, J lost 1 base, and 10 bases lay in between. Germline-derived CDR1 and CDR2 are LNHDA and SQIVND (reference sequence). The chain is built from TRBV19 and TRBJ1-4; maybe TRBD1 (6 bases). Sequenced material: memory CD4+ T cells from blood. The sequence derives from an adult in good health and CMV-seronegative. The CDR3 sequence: CASNMGQTNEKLFF. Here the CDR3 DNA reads TGTGCCAGTAATATGGGACAAACTAATGAAAAACTGTTTTTT.